One sample yielded the 2 T cell receptor beta chains listed below, sequenced in a study of cytomegalovirus exposure and HLA in healthy donors. PCR used 60 Vbeta primers and 13 Jbeta primers. Assay used: immunoSEQ multiplex PCR; TCRdb lists only in-frame clones, some missing. The top ten hold roughly 2% of the sample, which has 200,000 to 250,000 clones, roughly 85% seen once. Sequencing was performed on PBMCs. Receptors were obtained from a young man in good health and CMV-seronegative.

V gene TRBV5-5 combines with J gene TRBJ1-1; 9 bases align to TRBD1. With 1 base clipped from V and 1 base from J, the junction kept 8 bases outside the gene matches. Germline V CDR1 and CDR2: SGHKS, YYEKEE (reference sequence). The CDR3 contains 17 residues. The CDR3 region is CASSLYRDRVKNTEAFF. The CDR3 DNA sequence: TGTGCCAGCAGCTTGTACCGGGACAGGGTGAAGAACACTGAAGCTTTCTTT.

Only a few counts were recorded for this clone. CDR3 loop: CASSVQGGGTEAFF. As DNA, the CDR3 is TGTGCCAGCAGTGTACAGGGGGGAGGCACTGAAGCTTTCTTT. The V and J genes are TRBV28 and TRBJ1-1; 8 nucleotides line up with TRBD1. CDR1 MDHEN and CDR2 SYDVKM come from the germline V gene. Unmatched junction bases numbered 6, after V lost 5 bases and J lost 4 bases. CDR3 length: 14 residues. Variable domain in full (rest from reference TRBV28 and TRBJ1-1): DVKVTQSSRYLVKRTGEKVFLECVQDMDHENMFWYRQDPGLGLRLIYFSYDVKMKEKGDIPEGYSVSREKKERFSLILESASTNQTSMYLCASSVQGGGTEAFFGQGTRLTVV.